The clone carrying this T cell receptor (beta chain) has a single count. The antigen remains undetermined. This CDR3 has 14 amino acids. Germline CDR1 and CDR2: KGHSH and LQKENI. The ends were cut back, 2 bases at V and 1 base at J, with 8 bases in the middle. This was the immunoSEQ version 4 assay in survey mode. TCRdb's table, derived via immunoSEQ multiplex PCR, lists solely in-frame clones and lacks some. The profile shows some 50,000 clones, 85% to 90% of them singletons. This record comes from a study of persistence of HIV-infected CD4 T cells. Study-level results: Antigen-responding cells were enriched for degenerate expanded CDR3beta sequences.

Nonspecific anti-CD3/anti-CD28 bead stimulation represents the broad CD4+ T cell repertoire. Responding CD4+ T cells were sorted by upregulation of both CD40 ligand and CD69. Adults with HIV-1 started suppressive ART while chronically infected. Inclusion required CMV-positive serology and CD4+ counts above 400 cells/uL. Material: CD4+ T cells sorted from PBMCs after approximately 19-hour stimulation, obtained from a patient who received antiretroviral therapy. This rearrangement joins TRBV18 to TRBJ1-1; D is perhaps TRBD1 (6 bases). This receptor was taken from an adult woman with HIV who was CMV-seropositive. As DNA, the CDR3 is TGTGCCAGCTCACCAGGGACAACGAACACTGAAGCTTTCTTT. This translates into CASSPGTTNTEAFF.